This entry concerns a single TCR beta chain. Original analysis: Reference gene primer amplification gave nucleated cell count estimates. Repertoires were generated with immunoSEQ multiplex PCR, while TCRdb's copy carries only in-frame clones and drops some. V, J and clone size are those of that table, while D and trimming were read from the DNA. The data contain 150,000 to 200,000 clones, 89% of them seen just once; the ten biggest clones take up 1.5% to 2%. Trimming took off 3 bases at V and 8 bases at J, with 10 bases between the two ends. The germline CDR1 and CDR2 sequences are SGHVS and FQNEAQ. This CDR3 is built from 13 residues. This sample was included in a study of blood T cell repertoires in COVID-19. As for the study in general: Spain, Italy and the United States supplied samples that represented acute and convalescent COVID-19. T cells, B-cell-depleted T cells, or PBMCs provided the cDNA or gDNA that served as material.

The TCR sequence derives from a young man who had recovered from COVID-19. This rearrangement joins TRBV7-8 to TRBJ1-4; maybe TRBD1 (6 bases). The sequenced sample was peripheral blood. The CDR3 is CASSLGTGEKLFF. CDR3 in DNA: TGTGCCAGCAGCTTGGGAACAGGGGAAAAACTGTTTTTT.